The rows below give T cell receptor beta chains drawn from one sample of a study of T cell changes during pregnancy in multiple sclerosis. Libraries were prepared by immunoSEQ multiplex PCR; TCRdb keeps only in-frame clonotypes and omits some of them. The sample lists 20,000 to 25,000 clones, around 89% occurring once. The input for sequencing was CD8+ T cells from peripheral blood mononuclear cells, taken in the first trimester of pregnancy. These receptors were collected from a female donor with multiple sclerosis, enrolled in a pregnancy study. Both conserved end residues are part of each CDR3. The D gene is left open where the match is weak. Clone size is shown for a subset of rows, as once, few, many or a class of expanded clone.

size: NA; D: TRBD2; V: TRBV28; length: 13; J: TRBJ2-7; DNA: TGTGCCAGCGCGACTAGCGCCTCCTACGAGCAGTACTTC; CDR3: CASATSASYEQYF
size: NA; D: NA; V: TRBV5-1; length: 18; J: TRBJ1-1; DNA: TGCGCCAGCAGCTTGCCCGTAGTGCAGGGGATCTCAAACACTGAAGCTTTCTTT; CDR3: CASSLPVVQGISNTEAFF
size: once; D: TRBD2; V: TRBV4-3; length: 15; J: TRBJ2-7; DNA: TGCGCCAGCAGCCAAGATCGACTAGCGGGAGCCGAGCAGTACTTC; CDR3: CASSQDRLAGAEQYF
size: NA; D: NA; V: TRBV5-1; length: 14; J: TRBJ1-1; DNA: TGCGCCAGCAGCCCCCGAGCCCAGGCCACTGAAGCTTTCTTT; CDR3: CASSPRAQATEAFF
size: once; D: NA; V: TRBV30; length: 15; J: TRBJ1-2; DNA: TGTGCCTGGAGTGTTACAGGTGCGGGGCCGTTAGGCTACACCTTC; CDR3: CAWSVTGAGPLGYTF
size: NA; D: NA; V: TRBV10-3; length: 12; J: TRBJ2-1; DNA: TGTGCCATCAGTGAGGCTAATAATGAGCAGTTCTTC; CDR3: CAISEANNEQFF
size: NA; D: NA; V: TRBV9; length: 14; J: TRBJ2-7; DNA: TGTGCCAGCAGCGTCGACTCGAGCTCCTACGAGCAGTACTTC; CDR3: CASSVDSSSYEQYF
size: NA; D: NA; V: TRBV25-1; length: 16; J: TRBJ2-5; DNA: TGTGCCAGCAGTGACCGGCATAGCGGAATTCAAGAGACCCAGTACTTC; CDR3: CASSDRHSGIQETQYF
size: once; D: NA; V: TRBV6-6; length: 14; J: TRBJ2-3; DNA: TGTGCCAGCAGTTTAGCGGAGTACACAGATACGCAGTATTTT; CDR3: CASSLAEYTDTQYF
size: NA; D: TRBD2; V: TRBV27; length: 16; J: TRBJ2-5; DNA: TGTGCCGGCAGTCCCTCCACTAGCGGGAGGGCGGAGACCCAGTACTTC; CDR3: CAGSPSTSGRAETQYF
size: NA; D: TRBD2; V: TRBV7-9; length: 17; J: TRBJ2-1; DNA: TGTGCCAGCAGCTTGCCCACTAGCGGGAGCTCCTACAATGAGCAGTTCTTC; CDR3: CASSLPTSGSSYNEQFF
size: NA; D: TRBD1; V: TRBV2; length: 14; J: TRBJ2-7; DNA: TGTGCCAGCACCGGGACAGGGGAGGTCGGCGAGCAGTACTTC; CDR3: CASTGTGEVGEQYF
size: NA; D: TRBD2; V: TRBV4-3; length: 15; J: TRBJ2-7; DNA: TGCGCCAGCAGCCAAGATTCTAGCGGGGTCTACGAGCAGTACTTC; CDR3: CASSQDSSGVYEQYF
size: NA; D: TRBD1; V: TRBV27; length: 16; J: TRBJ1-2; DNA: TGTGCCAGCAGTTTCATTAACAGGGGGGTAAACTATGGCTACACCTTC; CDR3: CASSFINRGVNYGYTF
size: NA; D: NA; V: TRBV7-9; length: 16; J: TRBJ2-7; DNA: TGTGCCAGCAGCTTAGGGGGCCGAAATAGCTCCTACGAGCAGTACTTC; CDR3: CASSLGGRNSSYEQYF
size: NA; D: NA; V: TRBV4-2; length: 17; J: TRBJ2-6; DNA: TGTGCCAGCAGCCAAGATGAGGAGTACTCTGGGGCCAACGTCCTGACTTTC; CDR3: CASSQDEEYSGANVLTF
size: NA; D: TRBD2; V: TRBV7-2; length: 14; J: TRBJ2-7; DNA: TGTGCCAGCAGCCTACTAGCGGGAGGTGGGGAGCAGTACTTC; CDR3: CASSLLAGGGEQYF
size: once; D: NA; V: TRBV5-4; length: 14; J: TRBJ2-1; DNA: TGTGCCAGCAGCTTGGTTACTGGGAGTGATGAGCAGTTCTTC; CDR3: CASSLVTGSDEQFF
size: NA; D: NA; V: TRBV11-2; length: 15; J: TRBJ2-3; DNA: TGTGCCAGCAGCTTCAGCGGGTCGAGCACAGATACGCAGTATTTT; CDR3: CASSFSGSSTDTQYF
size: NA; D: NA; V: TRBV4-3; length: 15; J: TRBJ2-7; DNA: TGCGCCAGCAGCCAAGATTTTCCAGGGCCCTACGAGCAGTACTTC; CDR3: CASSQDFPGPYEQYF
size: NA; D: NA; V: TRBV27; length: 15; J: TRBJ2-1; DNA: TGTGCCAGCAGTTTATTCGGGGGCTCCTACAATGAGCAGTTCTTC; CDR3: CASSLFGGSYNEQFF
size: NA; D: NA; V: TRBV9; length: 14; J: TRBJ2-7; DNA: TGTGCCAGCAGCCCCCGGGACTCGTCCTACGAGCAGTACTTC; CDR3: CASSPRDSSYEQYF
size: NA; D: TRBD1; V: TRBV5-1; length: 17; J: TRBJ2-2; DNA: TGCGCCAGCAGCTTGGTTTCGGACAGGTTCTACACCGGGGAGCTGTTTTTT; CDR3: CASSLVSDRFYTGELFF
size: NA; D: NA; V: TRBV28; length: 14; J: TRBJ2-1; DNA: TGTGCCAGCAGTTTATATAGTCTCACGAGCAAGCAGTTCTTC; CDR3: CASSLYSLTSKQFF
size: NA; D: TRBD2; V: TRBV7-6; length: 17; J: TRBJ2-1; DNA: TGTGCCAGCAGCTTAGTGGGAGCGGGAGAGATATACAATGAGCAGTTCTTC; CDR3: CASSLVGAGEIYNEQFF
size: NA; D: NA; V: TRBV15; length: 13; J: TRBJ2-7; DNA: TGTGCCACCAGCTACTCCGGGACACGAGAGCAGTACTTC; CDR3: CATSYSGTREQYF
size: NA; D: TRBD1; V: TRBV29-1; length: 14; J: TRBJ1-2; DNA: TGCAGCGCAATGGACAGGGAGAAAGACTATGGCTACACCTTC; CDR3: CSAMDREKDYGYTF
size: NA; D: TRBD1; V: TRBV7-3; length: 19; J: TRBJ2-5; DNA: TGTGCCAGCAGCCCGGGGAGGGGGACAGGGGAGGGGTACCAAGAGACCCAGTACTTC; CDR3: CASSPGRGTGEGYQETQYF
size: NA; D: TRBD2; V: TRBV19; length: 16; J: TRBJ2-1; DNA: TGTGCCAGTAGTTTGTCGACTAGCGGGAGATACAATGAGCAGTTCTTC; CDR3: CASSLSTSGRYNEQFF